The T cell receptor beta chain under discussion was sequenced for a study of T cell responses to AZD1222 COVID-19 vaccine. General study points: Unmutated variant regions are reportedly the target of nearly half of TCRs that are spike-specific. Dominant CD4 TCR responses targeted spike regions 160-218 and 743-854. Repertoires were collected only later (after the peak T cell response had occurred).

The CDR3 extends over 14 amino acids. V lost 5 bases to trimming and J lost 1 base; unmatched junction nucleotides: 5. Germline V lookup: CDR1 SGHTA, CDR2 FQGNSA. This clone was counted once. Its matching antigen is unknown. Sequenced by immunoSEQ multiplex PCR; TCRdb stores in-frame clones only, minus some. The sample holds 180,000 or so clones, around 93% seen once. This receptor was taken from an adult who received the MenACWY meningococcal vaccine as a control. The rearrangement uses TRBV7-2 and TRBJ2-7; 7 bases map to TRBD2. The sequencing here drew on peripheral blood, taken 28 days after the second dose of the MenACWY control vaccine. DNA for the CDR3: TGTGCCAGCAGCCCGCAGGGAGGGTCCTACGAGCAGTACTTC. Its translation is CASSPQGGSYEQYF.